The T cell receptor (beta chain) described here comes from a study of early T cells in non-severe SARS-CoV-2 infection. Study background: Chains were unpaired, as sequencing was done on bulk RNA from unsorted whole blood.

Each CDR3 protein is one row after TCRdb ran MiXCR on the 5' RACE reads. The data hold tens of thousands of distinct CDR3 sequences, with around 13% observed a single time. This clonotype was seen a handful of times. The germline V and J ends were trimmed by 6 bases and 0 bases, with 8 bases remaining between them. The CDR3 consists of 15 residues. From germline, CDR1 is KGHDR and CDR2 SFDVKD. The origin of this receptor is an adult who was a healthcare worker with PCR-confirmed SARS-CoV-2 infection or an uninfected control (not recorded which). The donor label of this sample is uncertain. J is TRBJ2-6 and V is TRBV24-1; D is unclear. Specimen: whole blood, collected at baseline. This CDR3 is CATSTWGSGANVLTF. For the CDR3, the DNA is TGTGCCACCAGTACATGGGGCTCTGGGGCCAACGTCCTGACTTTC.